Listed below are T cell receptor beta chains from one sample, sequenced in a study of Graves' ophthalmopathy and Graves' hyperthyroidism. TCRdb itself ran the multiplex PCR reads through MiXCR, one entry per CDR3 protein. The repertoire holds almost 750,000 distinct CDR3 sequences, with 40% as singletons. Input material: peripheral blood. All receptors come from an adult man with Graves' ophthalmopathy. The CDR3 runs from the conserved cysteine through the conserved F or W. The order of the fields is clone size, V gene, J gene, CDR3 length, D gene, CDR3 protein, CDR3 DNA. D genes are given only for firm matches. Clone size is shown for a subset of rows, as once, few, many or a class of expanded clone.

-	TRBV20-1	TRBJ1-1	13	-	CSAGRQMNTEAFF	TGCAGTGCTGGAAGACAGATGAACACTGAAGCTTTCTTT
many	TRBV7-2	TRBJ2-2	15	TRBD1	CASSLRTGNTGELFF	TGTGCCAGCAGCTTGAGGACAGGCAACACCGGGGAGCTGTTTTTT
few	TRBV12-3/TRBV12-4	TRBJ1-1	14	-	CASRNRLGGTEAFF	TGTGCCAGCAGAAACAGGTTAGGAGGCACTGAAGCTTTCTTT
-	TRBV7-9	TRBJ1-3	15	-	CASSLGWDSGNTIYF	TGTGCCAGCAGTTTAGGGTGGGACTCTGGAAACACCATATATTTT
few	TRBV28	TRBJ1-2	15	-	CASSPGRGADYGYTF	TGTGCCAGCAGTCCCGGACGGGGGGCGGACTATGGCTACACCTTC
many	TRBV20-1	TRBJ2-7	12	-	CSATSIPTVQYF	TGCAGTGCCACCTCGATCCCAACAGTGCAGTACTTC
-	TRBV20-1	TRBJ2-7	14	-	CSARDQRSSYEQYF	TGCAGTGCTAGAGACCAGCGGAGCTCCTACGAGCAGTACTTC
few	TRBV10-3	TRBJ2-4	13	-	CAISEGQGDIQYF	TGTGCCATCAGTGAAGGGCAGGGAGACATTCAGTACTTC
-	TRBV29-1	TRBJ2-7	14	TRBD2	CSARGLAGVYEQYF	TGCAGTGCTAGGGGACTAGCGGGGGTATACGAGCAGTACTTC
few	TRBV9	TRBJ2-7	14	-	CASSGDRRSHEQYF	TGTGCCAGCAGTGGAGACAGGCGGTCCCACGAGCAGTACTTC
many	TRBV29-1	TRBJ1-1	13	-	CSVCGQMNTEAFF	TGCAGCGTTTGCGGACAAATGAACACTGAAGCTTTCTTT
-	TRBV2	TRBJ1-1	13	-	CAYSGAGSTEAFF	TGTGCCTATTCAGGGGCCGGGAGCACTGAAGCTTTCTTT
few	TRBV9	TRBJ2-7	14	-	CASNPGGTTYEQYF	TGTGCCAGCAACCCAGGAGGCACAACCTACGAGCAGTACTTC
many	TRBV7-9	TRBJ1-2	16	TRBD1	CASSSVLGQTFYGYTF	TGTGCCAGCAGCTCCGTCCTGGGACAGACATTCTATGGCTACACCTTC
-	TRBV12-3/TRBV12-4	TRBJ2-5	14	TRBD1	CASSRQGTKETQYF	TGTGCCAGCAGTAGACAGGGGACAAAAGAGACCCAGTACTTC
many	TRBV19	TRBJ1-3	13	-	CASSMDIGNTIYF	TGTGCCAGTAGTATGGACATCGGAAACACCATATATTTT
-	TRBV10-2	TRBJ1-1	16	-	CASSETLWTENTEAFF	TGTGCCAGCAGTGAAACCCTTTGGACAGAGAACACTGAAGCTTTCTTT
many	TRBV10-3	TRBJ1-1	13	-	CAIQYAEDTEAFF	TGTGCCATTCAGTACGCCGAGGACACTGAAGCTTTCTTT
-	TRBV7-9	TRBJ1-1	18	TRBD1	CASSLGQGDPVMNTEAFF	TGTGCCAGCAGCTTGGGACAGGGGGACCCTGTAATGAACACTGAAGCTTTCTTT
-	TRBV15	TRBJ1-1	13	-	CATSRDNGAEAFF	TGTGCCACCAGCAGAGATAATGGGGCTGAAGCTTTCTTT
-	TRBV7-3	TRBJ1-1	14	TRBD1	CASSVNRGNTEAFF	TGTGCCAGCAGCGTAAACAGGGGGAACACTGAAGCTTTCTTT
many	TRBV10-3	TRBJ2-7	13	TRBD2	CAITTGLANEQYF	TGTGCCATCACCACGGGACTAGCCAACGAGCAGTACTTC
-	TRBV29-1	TRBJ1-3	12	-	CSVEEYGYTIYF	TGCAGCGTTGAAGAGTATGGCTACACCATATATTTT
-	TRBV20-1	TRBJ2-5	14	TRBD1	CSATKGQGGETQYF	TGCAGTGCTACCAAGGGACAGGGCGGGGAGACCCAGTACTTC
few	TRBV2	TRBJ1-2	15	TRBD1	CASSPGTGTHYGYTF	TGTGCCAGCAGCCCTGGGACAGGGACCCACTATGGCTACACCTTC
-	TRBV25-1	TRBJ2-7	14	-	CASSSLHKHYEQYF	TGTGCCAGCAGTTCCCTACACAAACACTACGAGCAGTACTTC
few	TRBV12-3/TRBV12-4	TRBJ1-5	15	-	CASSLTAYSNQPQHF	TGTGCCAGCAGTTTGACAGCTTATAGCAATCAGCCCCAGCATTTT
-	TRBV2	TRBJ2-1	15	-	CASSDGGVSYNEQFF	TGTGCCAGCAGTGACGGGGGTGTCTCCTACAATGAGCAGTTCTTC
-	TRBV30	TRBJ1-1	14	-	CAWSVNSLNTEAFF	TGTGCCTGGAGTGTGAACAGCTTGAACACTGAAGCTTTCTTT
few	TRBV12-3/TRBV12-4	TRBJ1-1	13	TRBD1	CASEPGTGGEAFF	TGTGCCAGCGAACCGGGGACAGGGGGAGAAGCTTTCTTT
many	TRBV3-1	TRBJ1-3	15	-	CASSQDRVSGNTIYF	TGTGCCAGCAGCCAAGATCGGGTTTCTGGAAACACCATATATTTT
-	TRBV28	TRBJ2-5	13	-	CASSFGGLETQYF	TGTGCCAGCAGTTTTGGGGGTTTGGAGACCCAGTACTTC
many	TRBV6-1	TRBJ1-1	13	-	CASSGIKGGEAFF	TGTGCCAGCAGTGGCATCAAGGGTGGTGAAGCTTTCTTT
-	TRBV20-1	TRBJ2-5	16	-	CSARPPNRTPLETQYF	TGCAGTGCTAGACCCCCTAATCGTACCCCTCTGGAGACCCAGTACTTC
many	TRBV2	TRBJ2-5	13	-	CASSPRAQETQYF	TGTGCCAGCAGTCCCCGGGCCCAAGAGACCCAGTACTTC
-	TRBV11-2	TRBJ1-1	14	-	CASSLYGQAPEAFF	TGTGCCAGCAGCTTGTACGGGCAGGCTCCTGAAGCTTTCTTT
many	TRBV2	TRBJ1-1	14	-	CASIRDRTNTEAFF	TGTGCCAGCATTCGAGACAGAACCAACACTGAAGCTTTCTTT
-	TRBV7-7	TRBJ2-5	15	-	CASSHQGMSAETQYF	TGTGCCAGCAGCCACCAGGGCATGTCGGCAGAGACCCAGTACTTC
-	TRBV2	TRBJ2-3	14	-	CASSESGLGDTQYF	TGTGCCAGCAGTGAATCTGGGTTAGGAGATACGCAGTATTTT
-	TRBV7-2	TRBJ1-2	13	TRBD1	CASSPRDRDSYTF	TGTGCCAGCAGCCCCCGGGACAGGGATAGCTACACCTTC
-	TRBV20-1	TRBJ2-7	14	-	CSATQTESSYEQYF	TGCAGTGCTACCCAGACAGAGAGCTCCTACGAGCAGTACTTC
-	TRBV10-2	TRBJ2-5	15	TRBD1	CASRGQGSFQETQYF	TGCGCCAGCAGGGGACAGGGTAGTTTCCAAGAGACCCAGTACTTC
-	TRBV11-2	TRBJ1-3	16	-	CASSLWDTDSGNTIYF	TGTGCCAGCAGCCTATGGGACACAGACTCTGGAAACACCATATATTTT
few	TRBV6-2/TRBV6-3	TRBJ1-2	12	TRBD1	CASRDSLDGYTF	TGTGCGTCCCGGGACAGTCTGGATGGCTACACCTTC
many	TRBV2	TRBJ2-7	15	-	CASSPQDNTIYEQYF	TGTGCCAGCTCACCTCAGGACAATACTATCTACGAGCAGTACTTC
-	TRBV10-2	TRBJ1-5	17	-	CASSPLRVKHSNQPQHF	TGCGCCAGCAGTCCGCTGCGAGTTAAACATAGCAATCAGCCCCAGCATTTT
few	TRBV7-9	TRBJ2-2	13	-	CATRWGNTGELFF	TGTGCCACCCGATGGGGGAACACCGGGGAGCTGTTTTTT
-	TRBV7-9	TRBJ1-1	15	-	CASTVPGQKNTEAFF	TGTGCCAGCACCGTTCCGGGACAAAAGAACACTGAAGCTTTCTTT